This TCR beta chain stems from a study of blood T cell repertoires in COVID-19. Study details: Donors in the United States, Italy and Spain gave samples during acute or convalescent COVID-19. T cells, B-cell-depleted T cells, or PBMCs supplied cDNA or gDNA.

In Cohort 3, a recovered donor had either two negative PCRs, clearance, or symptom resolution. Original data processing: Estimation of nucleated cell counts was performed using reference gene primer amplification. Profiled with immunoSEQ multiplex PCR; TCRdb holds only in-frame clones, not every one. V and J calls and clone size are given by that table; D and trimming were obtained from the DNA. The sample comprises 150,000 or so clones, approximately 88% of which are singletons, and around 13% rests with the top ten. There are a few counts of this clone. Deletions cut 0 bases from V and 6 bases from J, with 9 bases between. Germline CDR1 is SGHRS and CDR2 is YFSETQ. This CDR3 has 14 residues.

The chain uses TRBV5-1 and TRBJ1-4; D remains unclear. The sequencing sample was made of PBMCs or T cells enriched from blood (not recorded which). The sequence came from a woman in her sixties or seventies who had recovered from COVID-19. CDR3 nucleotides: TGCGCCAGCAGCTTGGGGCGGTATGATGAAAAACTGTTTTTT. This gives the protein CASSLGRYDEKLFF. Combining the CDR3 with reference TRBV5-1 and TRBJ1-4 gives the whole variable domain KAGVTQTPRYLIKTRGQQVTLSCSPISGHRSVSWYQQTPGQGLQFLFEYFSETQRNKGNFPGRFSGRQFSNSRSEMNVSTLELGDSALYLCASSLGRYDEKLFFGSGTQLSVL.